The rows below give T cell receptor beta chains drawn from one sample of a study of neoadjuvant anti-PD-1 for oral cavity cancer. The repertoire was sequenced with immunoSEQ multiplex PCR; TCRdb's copy has only in-frame clones and lacks some. The sample has about 68,000 clones; roughly 84% are singletons. The material was PBMCs, obtained after nivolumab (anti-PD-1) treatment. Source of these receptors: a person between 40 and 80 years old with oral cavity squamous cell carcinoma. Both conserved end residues are part of each CDR3. D genes are given only for firm matches. A clone size is listed for some rows: how often the clone was seen (once, few, many), or a class if it is expanded.

>TRBV27|TRBJ2-7|.|.
TGTGCCAGCACAACCGGGGGTCACGAGCAGTACTTC
CASTTGGHEQYF
>TRBV2|TRBJ2-3|.|.
TGTGCCAGCACGTGGGGGCCCGATACGCAGTATTTT
CASTWGPDTQYF
>TRBV10-1|TRBJ2-7|.|.
TGCGCCAGCAGTGAGTCGACAGGTGGTGTGGAGTACTTC
CASSESTGGVEYF
>TRBV10-3|TRBJ2-7|.|TRBD1
TGTGCCAGCAGCCTAGGACAGGGCTACGAGCAGTACTTC
CASSLGQGYEQYF
>TRBV7-9|TRBJ2-5|.|TRBD2
TGTGCCAGCAGCTCCTTGGGCGGGGGAGGAACCCAGTACTTC
CASSSLGGGGTQYF
>TRBV11-2|TRBJ2-7|.|TRBD2
TGTGCCAGCAGCATGACTAGCGGGACCTACGAGCAGTACTTC
CASSMTSGTYEQYF
>TRBV6-5|TRBJ2-5|.|TRBD2
TGTGCCAGCAGCCAGCTAGCGGGAGGGAAAGAGACCCAGTACTTC
CASSQLAGGKETQYF
>TRBV19|TRBJ1-5|.|.
TGTGCCAGTAGTATAACCGGGACCGTTAGCAATCAGCCCCAGCATTTT
CASSITGTVSNQPQHF
>TRBV5-6|TRBJ2-5|.|TRBD1
TGTGCCAGCAGCTTGGGCATCTACAGGGGGCCTGAGACCCAGTACTTC
CASSLGIYRGPETQYF
>TRBV5-1|TRBJ1-1|.|.
TGCGCCAGCAGCGCCAGAGACCTAAACACTGAAGCTTTCTTT
CASSARDLNTEAFF
>TRBV2|TRBJ1-1|few|.
TGTGCCAGCACCATGACGGGTCCCATAGCTTTCTTT
CASTMTGPIAFF
>TRBV27|TRBJ2-2|.|TRBD2
TGTGCCAGCAGTTTCCTAGCGGGGGGTGGCGGGGAGCTGTTTTTT
CASSFLAGGGGELFF
>TRBV10-3|TRBJ2-7|.|TRBD2
TGTGCCATCAGTGAGAGGGGAGCCTCAGGGAGTGGACTAGCCTACCCGCCGGACGAGCAGTACTTC
CAISERGASGSGLAYPPDEQYF
>TRBV2|TRBJ1-5|.|.
TGTGCCAGCAGTGGGACCCGCAATCAGCCCCAGCATTTT
CASSGTRNQPQHF
>TRBV5-1|TRBJ2-6|.|.
TGCGCCAGCAGCTTTTGGGAGGCCAACGTCCTGACTTTC
CASSFWEANVLTF
>TRBV11-2|TRBJ2-7|few|TRBD1
TGTGCCAGCAGCTCCCTCCGGGACAGGGTAATCTACGAGCAGTACTTC
CASSSLRDRVIYEQYF
>TRBV30|TRBJ2-7|once|TRBD1
TGTGCCTGGGAACAGGGGGCAGGCGAGCAGTACTTC
CAWEQGAGEQYF
>TRBV7-8|TRBJ2-7|.|TRBD1
TGTGCCAGCAGCCCAATATCACACGCCGGGACAGGGTCCTACGAGCAGTACTTC
CASSPISHAGTGSYEQYF
>TRBV6-5|TRBJ1-2|.|TRBD1
TGTGCCAGCAGACGGACAGGGTTGGACTATGGCTACACCTTC
CASRRTGLDYGYTF
>TRBV2|TRBJ2-1|.|.
TGTGCCAGCAGTGAAGAGAGGACTACTACGTACAATGAGCAGTTCTTC
CASSEERTTTYNEQFF
>TRBV9|TRBJ2-4|.|.
TGTGCCAGCAGCCTTGCAGGGGTAGCAAACATTCAGTACTTC
CASSLAGVANIQYF
>TRBV6-1|TRBJ1-5|.|TRBD1
TGTGCCAGCAGTGAAGCGGGGACAGGTCACGGCAATCAGCCCCAGCATTTT
CASSEAGTGHGNQPQHF
>TRBV27|TRBJ1-5|.|.
TGTGCCAGCAGTTTATCGGGGGCCAATCAGCCCCAGCATTTT
CASSLSGANQPQHF
>TRBV10-2|TRBJ1-2|.|TRBD1
TGCGCCAGCACCCCCGACAGGGTAAGGGGCTACACCTTC
CASTPDRVRGYTF
>TRBV5-1|TRBJ2-5|.|TRBD1
TGCGCCAGCAGCCCCCAGGGGACAGGGGGGGAGACCCAGTACTTC
CASSPQGTGGETQYF
>TRBV27|TRBJ2-7|.|.
TGTGCCAGCAGTTTTGGGGTTGGAAACGAGCAGTACTTC
CASSFGVGNEQYF
>TRBV6-5|TRBJ2-7|.|.
TGTGCCAGCCAAAGAGGCCCCTCCTACGAGCAGTACTTC
CASQRGPSYEQYF
>TRBV30|TRBJ2-1|.|.
TGTGCCTGGAGTGTAGGGTGGGACCAGGGTAACAATGAGCAGTTCTTC
CAWSVGWDQGNNEQFF
>TRBV13|TRBJ2-4|.|TRBD1
TGTGCCAGCAGCTGGGGGACAGATCGGCCCCCTATTCAGTACTTC
CASSWGTDRPPIQYF
>TRBV28|TRBJ2-3|.|TRBD2
TGTGCCAGCAGTATGACTAGCGGAGCGCGAGATACGCAGTATTTT
CASSMTSGARDTQYF
>TRBV4-2|TRBJ1-2|.|TRBD1
TGTGCCAGCAGCCAAGCGAAAGGACAGGTCTATGGCTACACCTTC
CASSQAKGQVYGYTF
>TRBV30|TRBJ1-2|.|.
TGTGCCTGGAGTGGGATCGGGACGGGAGTCTATGGCTACACCTTC
CAWSGIGTGVYGYTF
>TRBV18|TRBJ1-4|.|TRBD1
TGTGCCAGCTCACCACCCCTTGGAACAGGGGGAATTTGGGGAACTAATGAAAAACTGTTTTTT
CASSPPLGTGGIWGTNEKLFF
>TRBV7-9|TRBJ2-1|once|.
TGTGCCAGCAGCTTGAGCCCGGACTGGTCGTACAATGAGCAGTTCTTC
CASSLSPDWSYNEQFF
>TRBV6-6|TRBJ1-4|once|.
TGTGCCAGCAGCCTACTGGGTCCTAATGAAAAACTGTTTTTT
CASSLLGPNEKLFF
>TRBV5-1|TRBJ1-1|.|.
TGCGCCAGCAGCTTGGACGGGTGGAACACTGAAGCTTTCTTT
CASSLDGWNTEAFF
>TRBV5-6|TRBJ2-7|.|TRBD1
TGTGCCAGCAGCCTGACAGGGACCGAGCAGTACTTC
CASSLTGTEQYF
>TRBV19|TRBJ1-5|.|TRBD1
TGTGCCAGTAGTTTGACGACAGGGGCTAATCAGCCCCAGCATTTT
CASSLTTGANQPQHF
>TRBV14|TRBJ2-1|.|TRBD2
TGTGCCAGCAGCATCCGACTAGCGGGAGAGCAGTTCTTC
CASSIRLAGEQFF
>TRBV7-6|TRBJ2-5|.|.
TGTGCCAGCAGCTTAAGTCGAGGATCAACAGAGACCCAGTACTTC
CASSLSRGSTETQYF
>TRBV5-1|TRBJ2-1|.|.
TGCGCCAGCAGCTGGGACTCCTTAGGGGATGAGCAGTTCTTC
CASSWDSLGDEQFF
>TRBV5-1|TRBJ2-2|.|.
TGCGCCAGCAGCCAAACTGGACTGATGAACACCGGGGAGCTGTTTTTT
CASSQTGLMNTGELFF
>TRBV19|TRBJ2-1|once|.
TGTGCCAGTAGTATAAAGGGCGACCCAGTCGGGGACAATGAGCAGTTCTTC
CASSIKGDPVGDNEQFF
>TRBV5-6|TRBJ2-5|.|TRBD2
TGTGCCAGCAATAAGATGGCTAGCGGCCCTGAGATGGAGACCCAGTACTTC
CASNKMASGPEMETQYF
>TRBV6-1|TRBJ1-5|.|TRBD1
TGTGCCAGCAGTGATGGTATAAGGGGACAGGGAAGCCAGCCCCAGCATTTT
CASSDGIRGQGSQPQHF
>TRBV19|TRBJ1-1|.|.
TGTGCCAGTCAGTTACACGGGGGCTTGAACACTGAAGCTTTCTTT
CASQLHGGLNTEAFF
>TRBV10-3|TRBJ1-1|.|.
TGTGCCATCAGTGTACAGAACATGAACACTGAAGCTTTCTTT
CAISVQNMNTEAFF
>TRBV6-6|TRBJ1-5|few|.
TGTGCCAGCATGGGGGGAAGCAATCAGCCCCAGCATTTT
CASMGGSNQPQHF
>TRBV19|TRBJ2-3|.|TRBD1
TGTGCCAGTAGTATTAGACAGGGGACAGATACGCAGTATTTT
CASSIRQGTDTQYF
>TRBV6-6|TRBJ2-7|once|.
TGTGCCAGCAGTTACGCAGAGAGCTCCTACGAGCAGTACTTC
CASSYAESSYEQYF
>TRBV2|TRBJ2-7|.|.
TGTGCCAGCAGTGAAGACAGATTATCCTACGAGCAGTACTTC
CASSEDRLSYEQYF
>TRBV6-6|TRBJ2-5|.|TRBD2
TGTGCCAGCAACGGACTAGCGGGGGGGGAGACCCAGTACTTC
CASNGLAGGETQYF
>TRBV19|TRBJ1-3|.|.
TGTGCCAGTAAGGGGACAAGGAGCAGCTCTGGAAACACCATATATTTT
CASKGTRSSSGNTIYF
>TRBV15|TRBJ2-5|.|TRBD1
TGTGCCACCAGCCCGTATCCGGGACAGGGAAAAAGAGAGACCCAGTACTTC
CATSPYPGQGKRETQYF
>TRBV7-9|TRBJ2-7|.|.
TGTGCCAGCACTCGGGACTCTTTCTACGAGCAGTACTTC
CASTRDSFYEQYF
>TRBV28|TRBJ1-3|once|.
TGTGCCAGCAGCAGCTATGGAAACACCATATATTTT
CASSSYGNTIYF